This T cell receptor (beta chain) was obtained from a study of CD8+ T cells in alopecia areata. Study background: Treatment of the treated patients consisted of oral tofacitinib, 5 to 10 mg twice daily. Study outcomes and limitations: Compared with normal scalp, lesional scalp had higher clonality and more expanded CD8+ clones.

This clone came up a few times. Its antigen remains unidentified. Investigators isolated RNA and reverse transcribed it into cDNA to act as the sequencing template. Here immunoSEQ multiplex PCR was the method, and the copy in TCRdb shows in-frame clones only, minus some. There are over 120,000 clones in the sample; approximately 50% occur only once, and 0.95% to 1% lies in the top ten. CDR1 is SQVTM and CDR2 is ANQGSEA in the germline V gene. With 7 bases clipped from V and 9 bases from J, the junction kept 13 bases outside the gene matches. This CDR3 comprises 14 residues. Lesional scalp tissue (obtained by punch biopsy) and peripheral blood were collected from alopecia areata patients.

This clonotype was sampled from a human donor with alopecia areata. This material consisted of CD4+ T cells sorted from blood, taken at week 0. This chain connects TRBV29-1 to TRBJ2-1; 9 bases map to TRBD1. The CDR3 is CSAQGQGSRVEQFF. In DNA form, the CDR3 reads TGCAGCGCCCAGGGACAGGGCTCACGGGTTGAGCAGTTCTTC.